The rows below give T cell receptor beta chains drawn from one sample of a study of blood T cell repertoires in COVID-19. Libraries were prepared by immunoSEQ multiplex PCR; TCRdb keeps only in-frame clonotypes and omits some of them. The table shows 200,000 or so clones, with roughly 80% occurring only once. The sequenced material came from peripheral blood. All receptors derive from a woman aged 80 or over with COVID-19, enrolled during active disease. Each CDR3 is given with its conserved first and last residue. The D gene is left open where the match is weak. Clone size is given for some rows only: seen once, a few or many times, or a class if the clone is expanded.

TRBD2	TRBV7-3	.	TRBJ2-7	TGTGCCAGCAGCGTCGGGGGAGGGGCCCTTAGCGAGCAGTACTTC	CASSVGGGALSEQYF
TRBD1	TRBV28	.	TRBJ1-5	TGTGCCAGCGGCCTAAGAGACAGGGGTTTCAATCAGCCCCAGCATTTT	CASGLRDRGFNQPQHF
TRBD1	TRBV6-5	once	TRBJ2-7	TGTGCCAGCAGTTACGGGACAGGGAGCAGTCCCCACGAGCAGTACTTC	CASSYGTGSSPHEQYF
TRBD1	TRBV7-9	.	TRBJ1-1	TGTGCCAGCAGCCTCGGACAGGCGAACACTGAAGCTTTCTTT	CASSLGQANTEAFF
.	TRBV7-2	.	TRBJ2-3	TGTGCCAGCAGCGACAGCCCGGGTCCCTACACAGATACGCAGTATTTT	CASSDSPGPYTDTQYF
TRBD1	TRBV7-9	few	TRBJ2-7	TGTGCCAGCAGTTGGGACAGGGAAGAGCAGTACTTC	CASSWDREEQYF
TRBD2	TRBV27	.	TRBJ2-7	TGTGCCAGCAGTTTCGGTACTAGCGGGAGTTACGAGCAGTACTTC	CASSFGTSGSYEQYF
.	TRBV5-4	once	TRBJ2-2	TGTGCCAGCAGCGAACCAGGGGGGTCAGGGCCTTGGTATCCCGGGGAGCTGTTTTTT	CASSEPGGSGPWYPGELFF
TRBD2	TRBV3-1/TRBV3-2	few	TRBJ2-3	TGTGCCAGCAGCCAAGATGTGTACGGCGGGGGGTCCACAGATACGCAGTATTTT	CASSQDVYGGGSTDTQYF
TRBD1	TRBV2	once	TRBJ2-7	TGTGCCAGCATCGGACAGGGCTCCTACGAGCAGTACTTC	CASIGQGSYEQYF
TRBD1	TRBV27	.	TRBJ1-2	TGTGCCAGCAGTTTGGACAGGAATGGGCGAGGCTACACCTTC	CASSLDRNGRGYTF
.	TRBV5-4	.	TRBJ2-2	TGTGCCAGCAGCGCCCCCGGCACCGGGGAGCTGTTTTTT	CASSAPGTGELFF
TRBD2	TRBV5-1	.	TRBJ2-5	TGCGCCAGCAGCCCCTTGACTAGCGGGAGACAAGAGACCCAGTACTTC	CASSPLTSGRQETQYF
TRBD1	TRBV4-3	.	TRBJ1-2	TGCGCCAGCAGCGGAGTAAAACAGGGGGTTGGCTATGGCTACACCTTC	CASSGVKQGVGYGYTF
.	TRBV5-1	.	TRBJ1-6	TGCGCCAGCAGCTTGGCGGGTTCGGATTCACCCCTCCACTTT	CASSLAGSDSPLHF
.	TRBV30	.	TRBJ2-5	TGTGCCTGGAGGGACAGCCCCAAAGAGACCCAGTACTTC	CAWRDSPKETQYF
.	TRBV30	.	TRBJ2-1	TGTGCCTGGAGTGAACGGGGAGAGCAGTTCTTC	CAWSERGEQFF
TRBD1	TRBV4-1	.	TRBJ1-6	TGCGCCAGCAGCCAAGCGCTGGGACAGGGGGCCTCACCCCTCCACTTT	CASSQALGQGASPLHF
.	TRBV7-2	.	TRBJ1-6	TGTGCCAGCAGCTTACAGGGGTTGGATTCACCCCTCCACTTT	CASSLQGLDSPLHF
TRBD1	TRBV18	.	TRBJ2-5	TGTGCCAGCTCACCCCCGGGGACAGGTCAAGAGACCCAGTACTTC	CASSPPGTGQETQYF
.	TRBV21-1	.	TRBJ2-3	TGTGCCAGCTACGGGACTAGCGGGTCGGATACGCAGTATTTT	CASYGTSGSDTQYF
TRBD1	TRBV19	once	TRBJ2-3	TGTGCCAGCTCCGCGACCCGGGACAGGGGTCCCACAGATACGCAGTATTTT	CASSATRDRGPTDTQYF
TRBD1	TRBV5-1	.	TRBJ1-3	TGCGCCAGCCGTGACACAGGGGGCAGTGGAAACACCATATATTTT	CASRDTGGSGNTIYF